These 24 T cell receptor beta chains share one sample of origin, sequenced in a study of T cell responses to AZD1222 COVID-19 vaccine. The table came from immunoSEQ multiplex PCR; TCRdb's copy has only in-frame clones and leaves some out. In the table there are 95,000 to 150,000 clones, 75% to 95% of which are singletons. The material sequenced was peripheral blood, taken 28 days after the second dose of the MenACWY control vaccine. These receptors all stem from an adult who received the MenACWY meningococcal vaccine as a control.

The chain links TRBV11-2 to TRBJ2-1; D perhaps matches TRBD1 (5 bases). Trimming took off 1 base at V and 5 bases at J, with 15 bases between the two ends. CDR1 is SGHAT and CDR2 is FQNNGV in the germline V gene. The CDR3 consists of 16 residues. Written as DNA, the CDR3 is TGTGCCAGCAGCTTAGCGGGCTTGGGGCTTCACAATGAGCAGTTCTTC. Translation gives CASSLAGLGLHNEQFF.

The V gene is TRBV12-3 or TRBV12-4, the J gene TRBJ1-2; a weak D match, TRBD1 (6 bases). The CDR3 runs to 13 residues. The V gene lost 5 bases and the J gene lost 4 bases, with 11 bases spanning the gap. The CDR3 loop is CASSPVGGYGYTF. CDR3 DNA: TGTGCCAGCAGTCCTGTAGGGGGCTATGGCTACACCTTC.

This sequence joins TRBV4-2 and TRBJ2-3, with D possibly TRBD1 on 7 matching bases. The V gene's germline CDR1 is LGHNA and CDR2 YNFKEQ. V was clipped by 2 bases and J by 0 bases, with 12 bases between them. The CDR3 sequence is 16 residues long. The CDR3 spells CASSQISGGSTDTQYF. CDR3 in DNA: TGTGCCAGCAGCCAAATATCAGGGGGGAGCACAGATACGCAGTATTTT.

This rearrangement joins TRBV7-2 to TRBJ2-5; either TRBD1 or TRBD2 may fit D (5 bases each). The CDR3 sequence is 14 residues long. The germline V and J ends were trimmed by 1 base and 1 base, with 7 bases remaining between them. The germline V gene encodes CDR1 SGHTA and CDR2 FQGNSA. The CDR3 bases are TGTGCCAGCAGCTTAGTGGGGGTCCAAGAGACCCAGTACTTC. Residues: CASSLVGVQETQYF.

The CDR3 protein is CASSQDGGSGTQETQYF. Here the CDR3 DNA reads TGTGCCAGCAGCCAAGATGGCGGTAGCGGGACCCAAGAGACCCAGTACTTC. The J gene is TRBJ2-5, the V gene TRBV4-2; 8 bases are shared with TRBD2. The CDR3 loop spans 17 amino acids. Germline CDR1 and CDR2: LGHNA and YNFKEQ. Trimming took 0 bases from V and 1 from J; bases not matched to a gene: 7.

The rearrangement links TRBV28 to TRBJ2-1; D unresolved. V was pared by 1 base and J by 5 bases, with 3 bases between. This CDR3 is 12 amino acids long. Germline V gene data show CDR1 as MDHEN and CDR2 as SYDVKM. CDR3 coding DNA: TGTGCCAGCAGTTTATTGGACAATGAGCAGTTCTTC. Protein: CASSLLDNEQFF.

The rearrangement joins TRBV30 to TRBJ1-5; TRBD1 might be the D (5 bases). The CDR3 covers 14 residues. Trimming took off 3 bases at V and 4 bases at J, with 13 bases between the two ends. Germline values: CDR1 GTSNPN, CDR2 SVGIG (reference sequence). The CDR3 loop is CAWSTRDRNQPQHF. The CDR3 region has the DNA TGTGCCTGGAGCACAAGGGACCGAAATCAGCCCCAGCATTTT. The full variable domain, its missing parts supplied by reference TRBV30 and TRBJ1-5, is SQTIHQWPATLVQPVGSPLSLECTVEGTSNPNLYWYRQAAGRGLQLLFYSVGIGQISSEVPQNLSASRPQDRQFILSSKKLLLSDSGFYLCAWSTRDRNQPQHFGDGTRLSIL.

This chain uses TRBV5-6 with TRBJ2-1; 9 bases fit TRBD2. This CDR3 is 19 amino acids long. With 5 bases clipped from V and 4 bases from J, the junction kept 19 bases outside the gene matches. The V gene's germline CDR1 is SGHDT and CDR2 YYEEEE. The CDR3 is CASRPPGGRGVSRYNEQFF. The DNA of the CDR3 is TGTGCCAGCAGGCCGCCCGGCGGGAGGGGGGTCTCAAGGTACAATGAGCAGTTCTTC. Based on the CDR3 plus reference TRBV5-6 and TRBJ2-1, the full variable domain is DAGVTQSPTHLIKTRGQQVTLRCSPKSGHDTVSWYQQALGQGPQFIFQYYEEEERQRGNFPDRFSGHQFPNYSSELNVNALLLGDSALYLCASRPPGGRGVSRYNEQFFGPGTRLTVL.

The DNA of the CDR3 is TGTGCCAGCAGTTTGCCCACCGTCTACAATGAGCAGTTCTTC. Its translation: CASSLPTVYNEQFF. The V and J genes are TRBV28 and TRBJ2-1; D is undetermined. Germline loops: CDR1 MDHEN, CDR2 SYDVKM. Trimming removed 3 bases at V and 3 bases at J, with 9 bases between. The CDR3 totals 14 residues.

The V gene is TRBV5-5, the J gene TRBJ1-2, with D unresolved. Germline assignment: CDR1 SGHKS and CDR2 YYEKEE (reference sequence). This CDR3 has 15 residues. The germline V and J ends were trimmed by 0 bases and 3 bases, with 12 bases remaining between them. The CDR3 loop reads CASSLVRPLDYGYTF. Here the CDR3 DNA reads TGTGCCAGCAGCTTGGTACGACCCTTGGACTATGGCTACACCTTC.

The CDR3 DNA follows: TGTGCCAGCAGTTCGGGACTAGCGGGGGCCTATCAAGAGACCCAGTACTTC. Its protein product is CASSSGLAGAYQETQYF. The chain uses TRBV6-2 or TRBV6-3 and TRBJ2-5, with 14 bases identical to TRBD2. CDR1 MNHEY and CDR2 SVGEGT come from the germline V gene. The trim removed 4 bases at V and 2 bases at J, leaving 6 bases unmatched. This CDR3 has 17 amino acids.

The V gene is TRBV7-9, the J gene TRBJ2-7; 7 bases line up with TRBD1. CDR1 and CDR2 from the germline V gene are SEHNR and FQNEAQ (reference sequence). This CDR3 is 15 amino acids long. V was clipped by 1 base and J by 0 bases; unmatched bases: 3. The CDR3 nucleotides read TGTGCCAGCAGCTTAGGCCAGGGGGTCTCCTACGAGCAGTACTTC. As protein: CASSLGQGVSYEQYF.

The genes are TRBV2 and TRBJ2-1; D is perhaps TRBD2 (7 bases). The CDR3 length is 15 residues. Trimming stripped 3 bases from V and 10 bases from J, with 19 bases between. Germline values: CDR1 SNHLY, CDR2 FYNNEI. The CDR3 sequence: CASSDFVGGPQEQFF. The CDR3 DNA is TGTGCCAGCAGTGACTTTGTGGGGGGGCCTCAAGAGCAGTTCTTC. The full variable domain, with the rest looked up from reference TRBV2 and TRBJ2-1, is EPEVTQTPSHQVTQMGQEVILRCVPISNHLYFYWYRQILGQKVEFLVSFYNNEISEKSEIFDDQFSVERPDGSNFTLKIRSTKLEDSAMYFCASSDFVGGPQEQFFGPGTRLTVL.

V usage is TRBV11-2 and J usage is TRBJ2-4, with TRBD1 matching over 10 bases. V gave up 1 base and J gave up 4 bases; unmatched junction bases: 1. The V gene's germline CDR1 is SGHAT and CDR2 FQNNGV. This CDR3 comprises 15 residues. This chain's CDR3 is CASSLAGQGKNIQYF. CDR3 nucleotide sequence: TGTGCCAGCAGCTTAGCGGGACAGGGGAAAAACATTCAGTACTTC. Full variable domain (rest looked up from reference TRBV11-2 and TRBJ2-4): EAGVAQSPRYKIIEKRQSVAFWCNPISGHATLYWYQQILGQGPKLLIQFQNNGVVDDSQLPKDRFSAERLKGVDSTLKIQPAKLEDSAVYLCASSLAGQGKNIQYFGAGTRLSVL.

The chain links TRBV28 to TRBJ2-7, with 9 bases fitting TRBD1. CDR3 length: 15 residues. Unmatched junction bases numbered 7, after V lost 4 bases and J lost 3 bases. In germline, CDR1 is MDHEN, CDR2 SYDVKM. CDR3 bases: TGTGCCAGCAGTTCCATCCGGACAGGGGACTACGAGCAGTACTTC. This translates into CASSSIRTGDYEQYF.

The DNA for the CDR3 is TGTGCCAGCAGCCCTTTTGAGGGCACTGAAGCTTTCTTT. Translation gives CASSPFEGTEAFF. The V call is TRBV7-9, the J call TRBJ1-1; no clear D gene. CDR3 length: 13 residues. The ends were cut back, 5 bases at V and 4 bases at J, with 11 bases in the middle. Germline CDR1 is SEHNR and CDR2 is FQNEAQ (reference sequence).

As for this clone: The sample carries other DNA sequences with the same CDR3. J is TRBJ2-3 and V is TRBV19, with D perhaps TRBD2 (6 bases). V lost 3 bases to trimming and J lost 1 base, with 8 bases between them. Germline V CDR1 and CDR2: LNHDA, SQIVND (reference sequence). This CDR3 comprises 14 residues. The CDR3 sequence is CASSIGGGTDTQYF. In DNA form, the CDR3 reads TGTGCCAGTAGTATCGGAGGGGGCACAGATACGCAGTATTTT.

The chain couples TRBV5-1 to TRBJ2-3, with D perhaps TRBD1 (6 bases). This CDR3 comprises 15 residues. Per the germline V gene, CDR1 is SGHRS and CDR2 is YFSETQ. V lost 6 bases and J lost 0, with 14 bases in between. CDR3 residues: CASTPDSTSTDTQYF. The CDR3 bases are TGCGCCAGCACCCCGGACAGTACTAGCACAGATACGCAGTATTTT.

The V and J genes are TRBV5-5 and TRBJ2-5, with 7 bases that match TRBD1. Trimming cost V 0 bases and J 0 bases; bases outside gene matches: 5. The CDR3 is 16 amino acids. CDR1 SGHKS and CDR2 YYEKEE come from the germline V gene (reference sequence). Written as DNA, the CDR3 is TGTGCCAGCAGCTTGGGGGGGACAGTGTACCAAGAGACCCAGTACTTC. Its translation: CASSLGGTVYQETQYF. Filled out from reference TRBV5-5 and TRBJ2-5, the complete variable domain reads DAGVTQSPTHLIKTRGQQVTLRCSPISGHKSVSWYQQVLGQGPQFIFQYYEKEERGRGNFPDRFSARQFPNYSSELNVNALLLGDSALYLCASSLGGTVYQETQYFGPGTRLLVL.

The chain has TRBV5-1 and TRBJ1-3; 7 nucleotides match TRBD1. V lost 0 bases to trimming and J lost 1 base; unmatched junction nucleotides: 7. Germline CDR1 reads SGHRS; CDR2 reads YFSETQ. The CDR3 extends over 17 amino acids. The CDR3 protein is CASSLVALTGSGNTIYF. As DNA, the CDR3 is TGCGCCAGCAGCTTGGTCGCCTTGACAGGGTCTGGAAACACCATATATTTT. The full variable domain, its missing parts supplied by reference TRBV5-1 and TRBJ1-3, is KAGVTQTPRYLIKTRGQQVTLSCSPISGHRSVSWYQQTPGQGLQFLFEYFSETQRNKGNFPGRFSGRQFSNSRSEMNVSTLELGDSALYLCASSLVALTGSGNTIYFGEGSWLTVV.

A single count supports this clone. The rearrangement joins TRBV24-1 to TRBJ2-1; 7 bases match TRBD2. This CDR3 is built from 14 residues. V shed 1 base, J shed 4 bases, and the junction held 0 bases outside the gene matches. Germline V gene sequence: CDR1 KGHDR, CDR2 SFDVKD. CDR3 protein: CATSDFGGYNEQFF. DNA for the CDR3: TGTGCCACCAGTGATTTCGGGGGGTACAATGAGCAGTTCTTC.

The J gene is TRBJ2-1, the V gene TRBV4-2; 12 bases are a match to TRBD2. CDR1 is LGHNA, CDR2 YNFKEQ, per germline. The CDR3 spans 17 residues. The V segment lost 0 bases and the J segment 2 bases; nucleotides outside the gene matches: 2. The DNA of the CDR3 is TGTGCCAGCAGCCAAGATCTAGCGGGGGGGCCCTACAATGAGCAGTTCTTC. Translating gives CASSQDLAGGPYNEQFF.

The chain links TRBV11-2 to TRBJ1-5; D is possibly TRBD1 (5 bases). The V end was cut by 5 bases, the J end by 3 bases, with 17 bases between. Germline CDR1 and CDR2: SGHAT and FQNNGV. This CDR3 has 16 amino acids. The CDR3 bases are TGTGCCAGCAGCCCCGGGGGGAGCTCCCCCAATCAGCCCCAGCATTTT. It translates to CASSPGGSSPNQPQHF.

CDR3 sequence: CASSRDALEKLFF. The DNA of the CDR3 is TGTGCCAGCAGTAGGGACGCGCTTGAAAAACTGTTTTTT. The chain recombines TRBV28 with TRBJ1-4, with D tentatively TRBD1 (5 bases). Germline loops: CDR1 MDHEN, CDR2 SYDVKM. V lost 5 bases to trimming and J lost 7 bases, with 11 bases between them. The length of the CDR3 is 13 residues.